These 24 T cell receptor beta chains originate from one sample sequenced in a study of Ad26.COV2.S vaccination and SARS-CoV-2 variants. Data came from immunoSEQ multiplex PCR; TCRdb stores just in-frame clones and leaves some out. Of some 640,000 clones listed, roughly nine tenths were seen once; the top ten hold roughly 1.5%. Treatment of the sample: approximately 18 received Ad26.COV2.S at low or high dose, single or two shots; about 5 received placebo; per-sample allocation not given. Samples were taken on day 63 after the first vaccine or placebo injection. This specimen consisted of peripheral blood, obtained in a trial of Ad26.COV2.S vaccine versus placebo. These receptor sequences come from a person between 18 and 59 years old who received the Ad26.COV2.S COVID-19 vaccine or a placebo.

V and J are TRBV5-1 and TRBJ2-6, with unresolved D. The ends were cut back, 3 bases at V and 5 bases at J, with 12 bases in the middle. Germline V lookup: CDR1 SGHRS, CDR2 YFSETQ. CDR3 length equals 15 residues. The DNA for the CDR3 is TGCGCCAGCAGCTCGGACCTTTTATGGGCCAACGTCCTGACTTTC. Translated, it gives CASSSDLLWANVLTF.

V is TRBV5-1 and J is TRBJ2-1; D is unresolved. The CDR3 length is 14 residues. Germline CDR1 SGHRS, CDR2 YFSETQ. V shed 4 bases and J shed 3 bases, with 11 bases lying between them. CDR3 in amino acids: CASSPWGIYNEQFF. The CDR3 coding sequence is TGCGCCAGCAGCCCCTGGGGTATCTACAATGAGCAGTTCTTC.

This chain joins TRBV20-1 and TRBJ2-7; the match to TRBD2 covers 16 bases. V was clipped by 3 bases and J by 0 bases; unmatched bases: 8. This CDR3 region has 18 residues. CDR1 is DFQATT and CDR2 is SNEGSKA in the germline V gene (reference sequence). For the CDR3, the DNA is TGCAGTGCTAGTGGGACTAGCGGGAGGGAACGTAACTCCTACGAGCAGTACTTC. Translating gives CSASGTSGRERNSYEQYF.

The gene calls are TRBV2 and TRBJ1-1; D is unclear. CDR3 length: 14 residues. Trimming removed 10 bases from V and 5 bases from J, with 20 bases in between. CDR1 is SNHLY, CDR2 FYNNEI, per germline. CDR3 bases: TGTGCCACTATCCGGGCCACACGGGGAACTGAAGCTTTCTTT. Translating it yields CATIRATRGTEAFF.

The V and J genes are TRBV6-6 and TRBJ2-7, with TRBD1 matching 7 bases. CDR3 length: 12 amino acids. The V gene's germline CDR1 is MNHNY and CDR2 SVGAGI (reference sequence). J lost 2 bases, V lost 5 bases, and 0 bases had no gene match. CDR3 loop: CASSDRAYEQYF. As DNA, the CDR3 is TGTGCCAGCAGTGACAGGGCCTACGAGCAGTACTTC.

This chain joins TRBV29-1 and TRBJ2-1; 8 bases map to TRBD2. Trimming removed 4 bases from V and 4 bases from J; junction bases left unmatched: 6. The CDR3 has 14 amino acids. Germline V gives CDR1 SQVTM, CDR2 ANQGSEA. The CDR3 loop is CSVGGRNDYNEQFF. DNA for the CDR3: TGCAGCGTTGGCGGGAGGAATGATTACAATGAGCAGTTCTTC.

The genes are TRBV27 and TRBJ2-7; tentative D call: TRBD1 (5 bases). Trimming took 4 bases from V and 2 from J, leaving 12 bases between them. Germline V gene sequence: CDR1 MNHEY, CDR2 SMNVEV (reference sequence). The CDR3 consists of 14 residues. CDR3 sequence reads: CASSSIGAAYEQYF. The CDR3 DNA sequence: TGTGCCAGCAGTTCGATAGGGGCCGCCTACGAGCAGTACTTC.

The rearrangement joins TRBV6-6 to TRBJ1-1, with 8 bases matching TRBD1. V dropped 4 bases and J dropped 1; count of bases not matched to a gene: 8. This CDR3 is 16 amino acids long. CDR1 is MNHNY and CDR2 is SVGAGI in the germline V gene (reference sequence). CDR3 amino acids: CASSFDRGGRNTEAFF. The CDR3 nucleotides read TGTGCCAGCAGTTTCGACAGGGGAGGGCGGAACACTGAAGCTTTCTTT.

The chain carries TRBV2 and TRBJ1-2; tentatively, D is TRBD1 (5 bases). Deletions cut 3 bases from V and 6 bases from J, with 14 bases between. Germline CDR1 and CDR2: SNHLY and FYNNEI. The CDR3 is made up of 14 amino acids. CDR3 nucleotide sequence: TGTGCCAGCAGTGAGGCCAGGGCAGGGAATGGCTACACCTTC. Amino acids: CASSEARAGNGYTF.

This rearrangement joins TRBV18 to TRBJ2-7; D gene uncertain. The germline gives CDR1 KGHSH, CDR2 LQKENI. The CDR3 runs to 15 residues. Deletions cut 5 bases from V and 6 bases from J, with 20 bases between. Here the CDR3 DNA reads TGTGCCAGCTCAACTCTTCCGGTCGCCGAGTCCGAGCAGTACTTC. It specifies CASSTLPVAESEQYF. The variable domain in full, completed from reference TRBV18 and TRBJ2-7, reads NAGVMQNPRHLVRRRGQEARLRCSPMKGHSHVYWYRQLPEEGLKFMVYLQKENIIDESGMPKERFSAEFPKEGPSILRIQQVVRGDSAAYFCASSTLPVAESEQYFGPGTRLTVT.

This chain joins TRBV2 and TRBJ2-1; 10 bases are shared with TRBD2. This CDR3 region has 15 residues. Germline lookup yields CDR1 SNHLY and CDR2 FYNNEI. J gave up 6 bases and V 6 bases, and 8 bases lay outside the gene matches. This CDR3 reads CASRGAAGGINEQFF. Here the CDR3 DNA reads TGTGCCAGCAGGGGTGCAGCGGGGGGGATCAATGAGCAGTTCTTC.

The rearrangement joins TRBV5-1 to TRBJ2-5; 13 positions agree with TRBD2. CDR1 and CDR2 (germline): SGHRS, YFSETQ. The CDR3 extends over 17 amino acids. V trimming: 0 bases; J trimming: 5 bases; junction bases outside the gene matches: 7. As DNA, the CDR3 is TGCGCCAGCAGCTTGGGACTAGCGGGAGGCGTTGGTGAGACCCAGTACTTC. It is translated as CASSLGLAGGVGETQYF.

CDR3 residues: CASSYSSGRMDSYEQYF. The DNA of the CDR3 is TGTGCCAGCAGTTACTCGAGCGGCCGGATGGACTCCTACGAGCAGTACTTC. The rearrangement links TRBV6-2 or TRBV6-3 to TRBJ2-7, with D perhaps matching TRBD2 (5 bases). Per the germline V gene, CDR1 is MNHEY and CDR2 is SVGEGT. The CDR3 has 17 residues. Trimming took off 0 bases at V and 0 bases at J, with 15 bases between the two ends.

The V and J genes are TRBV2 and TRBJ2-1, with 14 bases that match TRBD2. The CDR3 runs to 17 residues. J was trimmed by 7 bases and V by 10 bases; bases with no gene match: 15. Germline CDR1 SNHLY, CDR2 FYNNEI. CDR3 region: CAITGTSGRRTGNEQFF. In DNA, the CDR3 is TGTGCCATCACCGGGACTAGCGGGAGAAGGACGGGGAATGAGCAGTTCTTC. The whole variable domain, filled in from reference TRBV2 and TRBJ2-1, reads EPEVTQTPSHQVTQMGQEVILRCVPISNHLYFYWYRQILGQKVEFLVSFYNNEISEKSEIFDDQFSVERPDGSNFTLKIRSTKLEDSAMYFCAITGTSGRRTGNEQFFGPGTRLTVL.

This clone has just a few counts. The chain has TRBV29-1 and TRBJ2-7; D possibly uses TRBD1 or TRBD2 (6 bases each). V was clipped by 4 bases and J by 2 bases, with 12 bases between them. CDR1 is SQVTM and CDR2 is ANQGSEA in the germline V gene. There are 13 residues in the CDR3. In DNA, the CDR3 is TGCAGCGTTGTAGGGGGGATAACCTACGAGCAGTACTTC. Translated, it gives CSVVGGITYEQYF.

The rearrangement uses TRBV5-5 and TRBJ1-2; the match to TRBD1 covers 7 bases. Germline CDR1 SGHKS, CDR2 YYEKEE (reference sequence). This CDR3 is 12 amino acids long. Trimming removed 7 bases from V and 6 bases from J; junction bases left unmatched: 6. The DNA for the CDR3 is TGTGCCAGCCGTAAGGGGACAGATGGCTACACCTTC. Translated: CASRKGTDGYTF.

V and J are TRBV19 and TRBJ1-6; 9 bases are shared with TRBD1. CDR3 length equals 16 residues. The germline gives CDR1 LNHDA, CDR2 SQIVND (reference sequence). With 8 bases clipped from V and 10 bases from J, the junction kept 15 bases outside the gene matches. CDR3 DNA sequence: TGTGCCAGTGGTTCCCTCCCGGGACAGGGTCAATCACCCCTCCACTTT. Translation: CASGSLPGQGQSPLHF.

The chain employs TRBV7-9 and TRBJ2-5; D may be TRBD1 (6 bases). Trimming shortened V by 7 bases and J by 2 bases, and 14 bases separated the two germline ends. Per germline, CDR1 SEHNR and CDR2 FQNEAQ (reference sequence). The CDR3 loop spans 14 amino acids. The CDR3: CASTTRTVQETQYF. The CDR3 DNA follows: TGTGCCAGCACCACTCGGACAGTTCAAGAGACCCAGTACTTC. The complete variable domain, with remaining parts taken from reference TRBV7-9 and TRBJ2-5, reads DTGVSQNPRHKITKRGQNVTFRCDPISEHNRLYWYRQTLGQGPEFLTYFQNEAQLEKSRLLSDRFSAERPKGSFSTLEIQRTEQGDSAMYLCASTTRTVQETQYFGPGTRLLVL.

The chain combines TRBV18 with TRBJ1-2; the D is unclear. In germline, CDR1 is KGHSH, CDR2 LQKENI. The length of the CDR3 is 13 residues. V lost 4 bases to trimming and J lost 2 bases, with 8 bases between them. The CDR3 nucleotides are TGTGCCAGCTCACTCCGGACGAACTATGGCTACACCTTC. Translation gives CASSLRTNYGYTF. The variable domain in full, with the rest retrieved from reference TRBV18 and TRBJ1-2, is NAGVMQNPRHLVRRRGQEARLRCSPMKGHSHVYWYRQLPEEGLKFMVYLQKENIIDESGMPKERFSAEFPKEGPSILRIQQVVRGDSAAYFCASSLRTNYGYTFGSGTRLTVV.

The chain uses TRBV19 and TRBJ2-7, with D uncertain. V lost 4 bases to trimming and J lost 3 bases, with 10 bases between them. The CDR3 has 13 amino acids. Germline CDR1 LNHDA, CDR2 SQIVND (reference sequence). DNA of the CDR3: TGTGCCAGTAGTAGCAGCGTTAACTACGAGCAGTACTTC. Protein: CASSSSVNYEQYF.

The V gene is TRBV14, the J gene TRBJ2-2; D remains ambiguous. Per germline, CDR1 SGHDN and CDR2 FVKESK. Trimming took off 0 bases at V and 4 bases at J, with 6 bases between the two ends. The CDR3 is 14 residues long. The CDR3 bases are TGTGCCAGCAGCCAAGATTACAGCACCGGGGAGCTGTTTTTT. Amino acid sequence: CASSQDYSTGELFF.

CDR3 residues: CASSQNGQTKNIQYF. CDR3 coding DNA: TGTGCCAGCAGCCAGAACGGACAGACCAAAAACATTCAGTACTTC. The chain is built from TRBV14 and TRBJ2-4; D possibly corresponds to TRBD1 (6 bases). In germline, CDR1 is SGHDN, CDR2 FVKESK. The length of the CDR3 is 15 residues. V lost 3 bases and J 2 bases, leaving 11 bases between the germline ends.

The chain is built from TRBV14 and TRBJ1-1; TRBD1 matches 7 bases. Germline lookup yields CDR1 SGHDN and CDR2 FVKESK. The trim removed 9 bases at V and 4 bases at J, leaving 8 bases unmatched. This CDR3 region has 13 residues. The CDR3 region has the DNA TGTGCCAGTCACCGACAGGGCGGCACTGAAGCTTTCTTT. It specifies CASHRQGGTEAFF. The full variable domain, in which reference TRBV14 and TRBJ1-1 provide the parts outside the CDR3, is EAGVTQFPSHSVIEKGQTVTLRCDPISGHDNLYWYRRVMGKEIKFLLHFVKESKQDESGMPNNRFLAERTGGTYSTLKVQPAELEDSGVYFCASHRQGGTEAFFGQGTRLTVV.

This clone is a singleton in its sample. The chain is built from TRBV9 and TRBJ1-1; 7 positions agree with TRBD1. This CDR3 contains 15 residues. With V trimmed by 7 bases and J by 4 bases, 13 bases remained unmatched. The germline gives CDR1 SGDLS, CDR2 YYNGEE. The DNA for the CDR3 is TGTGCCAGCGTGATAGACGGGAGGGGGCCCACTGAAGCTTTCTTT. Its protein product is CASVIDGRGPTEAFF.